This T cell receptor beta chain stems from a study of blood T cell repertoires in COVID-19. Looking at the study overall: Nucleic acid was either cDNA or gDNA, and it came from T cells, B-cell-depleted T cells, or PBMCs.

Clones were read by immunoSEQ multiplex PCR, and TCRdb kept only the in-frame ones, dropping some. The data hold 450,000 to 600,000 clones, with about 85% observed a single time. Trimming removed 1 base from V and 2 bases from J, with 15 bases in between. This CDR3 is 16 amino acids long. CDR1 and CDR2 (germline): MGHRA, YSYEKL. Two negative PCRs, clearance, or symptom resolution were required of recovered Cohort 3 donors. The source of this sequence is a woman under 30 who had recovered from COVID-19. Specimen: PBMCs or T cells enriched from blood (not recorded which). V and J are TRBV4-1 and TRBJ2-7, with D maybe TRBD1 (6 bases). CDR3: CASSQAFRDITYEQYF. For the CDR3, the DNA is TGCGCCAGCAGCCAAGCTTTCCGGGACATAACCTACGAGCAGTACTTC.